This T cell receptor (beta chain) is from a study of T-cell memory formation after mild COVID-19. Study background: The two donors had largely donor-specific TCR clusters. Study-level points and caveats: Specificity for SARS-CoV-2 was not confirmed among the second-wave clones peaking on day 37.

In regard to this clonotype: The antigen is undetermined.

After removal of 5 bases from V and 2 bases from J, the junction contained 9 bases not matched to a gene. The CDR3 contains 16 residues. The V gene's germline CDR1 is SEHNR and CDR2 FQNEAQ (reference sequence). 5'RACE with constant-segment primers yielded barcoded, UMI-tagged TCR alpha and TCR beta cDNA libraries. Each CDR3 protein gets one entry after TCRdb re-called the 5' RACE reads with MiXCR. The sample lists roughly 68,000 distinct CDR3 sequences, 16% occurring once. The J gene is TRBJ2-7, the V gene TRBV7-9; TRBD1 agrees at 10 bases. This clonotype was sampled from an adult woman who had mild COVID-19 (a few samples of this study predate the infection). Cell type and time point are not known. Sequenced sample: PBMCs or a T cell subset sorted from them (not recorded which). CDR3 region: CASSPPGDRGPYEQYF. The CDR3 nucleotides are TGTGCCAGCAGCCCCCCCGGGGACAGGGGACCCTACGAGCAGTACTTC.